The 30 T cell receptor beta chains below were found in one sample sequenced in a study of T cell responses to AZD1222 COVID-19 vaccine. The repertoire was sequenced with immunoSEQ multiplex PCR; TCRdb's copy has only in-frame clones and lacks some. Seen here are roughly 98,000 clones, around nine tenths observed once, and the top ten hold about 15%. Here the sequenced sample was peripheral blood, taken 28 days after the second AZD1222 dose. These receptors originate from an adult who received the AZD1222 COVID-19 vaccine.

This clone was recorded a few times. V and J are TRBV19 and TRBJ1-3; no reliable D call. Germline V lookup: CDR1 LNHDA, CDR2 SQIVND (reference sequence). The CDR3 is 16 residues long. V shed 4 bases and J shed 1 base, with 14 bases lying between them. The CDR3 region has the DNA TGTGCCAGTAGTAGGTCGGAAGTCCCTTCTGGAAACACCATATATTTT. Its translation: CASSRSEVPSGNTIYF.

V gene TRBV10-3 combines with J gene TRBJ2-1; TRBD2 matches 7 bases. The V and J ends lost 8 bases and 4 bases, in that order; junction bases with no gene match: 5. The CDR3 runs 13 residues. CDR1 is ENHRY and CDR2 is SYGVKD in the germline V gene. The CDR3 DNA reads as TGTGCCATCGGGGGGGGAGATTACAATGAGCAGTTCTTC. Its translation: CAIGGGDYNEQFF.

The chain couples TRBV15 to TRBJ1-1; D is possibly TRBD1 (5 bases). Germline CDR1 and CDR2: LNHNV and YYDKDF (reference sequence). This CDR3 has 15 amino acids. Trimming cost V 0 bases and J 7 bases, with 15 bases left between them. CDR3 residues: CATSRDRDRTSEAFF. In DNA form, the CDR3 reads TGTGCCACCAGCAGAGACAGGGACCGAACGAGTGAAGCTTTCTTT.

The chain recombines TRBV6-5 with TRBJ2-5; 7 nucleotides align to TRBD2. CDR1 and CDR2 (germline): MNHEY, SVGAGI. Trimming took 11 bases from V and 4 from J; bases not matched to a gene: 16. This CDR3 contains 15 residues. This CDR3 is CAPGREGLGGETQYF. CDR3 DNA sequence: TGTGCCCCAGGGAGGGAGGGATTGGGGGGAGAGACCCAGTACTTC.

The chain recombines TRBV4-1 with TRBJ1-2; 7 positions match TRBD1. This CDR3 has 13 amino acids. Germline V gene lookup returns CDR1 MGHRA and CDR2 YSYEKL. The V gene end was trimmed by 5 bases and the J gene end by 4 bases; junction bases not matched to a gene: 4. The CDR3 DNA is TGCGCCAGCAGCGCGACAGGGAGCTATGGCTACACCTTC. Protein: CASSATGSYGYTF.

The CDR3 loop is CASSFRTGGDEKLFF. As DNA, the CDR3 is TGCGCCAGCAGCTTTCGGACAGGGGGGGACGAAAAACTGTTTTTT. The rearrangement uses TRBV4-1 and TRBJ1-4; TRBD1 aligns across 10 bases. Germline trimming cut 5 bases from V and 8 bases from J; bases unmatched to any gene: 8. The CDR3 contains 15 residues. Per the germline V gene, CDR1 is MGHRA and CDR2 is YSYEKL.

This sequence joins TRBV28 and TRBJ1-3; D is unresolved. The CDR3 covers 14 residues. Trimming left V 10 bases short and J 0 bases short, with 13 bases between. Germline lookup yields CDR1 MDHEN and CDR2 SYDVKM. DNA of the CDR3: TGTGCCACCATAGGGCCCTCCTCTGGAAACACCATATATTTT. Translation: CATIGPSSGNTIYF.

This chain connects TRBV6-2 or TRBV6-3 to TRBJ2-1; no firm D call. Germline assignment: CDR1 MNHEY and CDR2 SVGEGT. The ends were cut back, 5 bases at V and 2 bases at J, with 7 bases in the middle. The length of the CDR3 is 13 residues. The CDR3 nucleotides are TGTGCCAGCAGTGAGACCACCTACAATGAGCAGTTCTTC. Translation gives CASSETTYNEQFF.

The count of this clone is one. The V gene is TRBV12-3 or TRBV12-4, the J gene TRBJ1-3, with D tentatively TRBD1 (6 bases). V was pared by 5 bases and J by 8 bases, with 10 bases between. CDR3 size: 12 residues. CDR3 sequence: CASSKNRDTIYF. The CDR3 DNA reads TGTGCCAGCAGTAAAAACAGGGACACCATATATTTT.

Comment on this clone: At one end the junction does not follow the germline gene, possibly because of a read error. The chain employs TRBV4-1 and TRBJ2-1; 9 bases are shared with TRBD1. Germline assignment: CDR1 MGHRA and CDR2 YSYEKL. This CDR3 has 16 amino acids. The CDR3 loop reads CASTQPGTGRYNEQFF. CDR3 nucleotide sequence: TGCGCCAGCACCCAACCTGGGACAGGGAGATACAATGAGCAGTTCTTC.

The chain joins TRBV5-6 to TRBJ1-1; D is ambiguous. Germline lookup yields CDR1 SGHDT and CDR2 YYEEEE. V shed 4 bases and J shed 1 base, with 2 bases lying between them. The CDR3 runs 11 residues. The CDR3 spells CASSRNTEAFF. Written as DNA, the CDR3 is TGTGCCAGCAGCCGGAACACTGAAGCTTTCTTT.

V is TRBV9 and J is TRBJ2-1; the D call may be TRBD1 or TRBD2 (6 bases each). CDR1 is SGDLS and CDR2 is YYNGEE in the germline V gene. V dropped 0 bases and J dropped 0 bases, with 10 bases sitting between them. This CDR3 region has 16 residues. The CDR3 reads CASSVEGGGSYNEQFF. In DNA form, the CDR3 reads TGTGCCAGCAGCGTAGAGGGGGGAGGCTCCTACAATGAGCAGTTCTTC. The full variable domain, with the rest looked up from reference TRBV9 and TRBJ2-1, is DSGVTQTPKHLITATGQRVTLRCSPRSGDLSVYWYQQSLDQGLQFLIQYYNGEERAKGNILERFSAQQFPDLHSELNLSSLELGDSALYFCASSVEGGGSYNEQFFGPGTRLTVL.

This chain links TRBV30 with TRBJ2-6; TRBD1 agrees at 7 bases. This CDR3 is 13 amino acids long. From germline, CDR1 is GTSNPN and CDR2 SVGIG (reference sequence). The CDR3 spells CASQGSGANVLTF. In DNA form, the CDR3 reads TGTGCTTCACAGGGGTCTGGGGCCAACGTCCTGACTTTC.

The chain has TRBV27 and TRBJ2-7; the D gene is possibly TRBD2 (5 bases). Germline V gives CDR1 MNHEY, CDR2 SMNVEV (reference sequence). Trimming stripped 2 bases from V and 0 bases from J, with 11 bases between. CDR3 length equals 15 residues. CDR3 protein: CASSLLAYASYEQYF. Here the CDR3 DNA reads TGTGCCAGCAGTTTACTAGCTTATGCCTCCTACGAGCAGTACTTC.

This chain links TRBV5-4 with TRBJ1-2; tentatively, D is TRBD1 (6 bases). The germline V gene encodes CDR1 SGHNT and CDR2 YYREEE (reference sequence). The CDR3 is 17 amino acids. V dropped 4 bases and J dropped 0 bases, with 19 bases sitting between them. As DNA, the CDR3 is TGTGCCAGCAGCACACAGGGTTTAAGTAGAGCTAACTATGGCTACACCTTC. Its translation is CASSTQGLSRANYGYTF.

The table lists this clone with a count of one. The chain has TRBV7-2 and TRBJ2-7; TRBD2 agrees at 9 bases. V gave up 1 base and J gave up 0 bases; unmatched junction bases: 4. CDR3 length: 16 residues. In germline, CDR1 is SGHTA, CDR2 FQGNSA. CDR3 in amino acids: CASSLGLAESSYEQYF. CDR3 bases: TGTGCCAGCAGCTTAGGACTAGCGGAAAGCTCCTACGAGCAGTACTTC.

The chain employs TRBV5-6 and TRBJ1-4, with D tentatively TRBD1 (5 bases). The V gene's germline CDR1 is SGHDT and CDR2 YYEEEE. The CDR3 totals 13 residues. V lost 7 bases and J 9 bases, leaving 16 bases between the germline ends. The CDR3 coding sequence is TGTGCCAGCTTTGATTCCCGGGGCAAAAAACTGTTTTTT. It translates to CASFDSRGKKLFF. The full variable domain, in which reference TRBV5-6 and TRBJ1-4 provide the parts outside the CDR3, is DAGVTQSPTHLIKTRGQQVTLRCSPKSGHDTVSWYQQALGQGPQFIFQYYEEEERQRGNFPDRFSGHQFPNYSSELNVNALLLGDSALYLCASFDSRGKKLFFGSGTQLSVL.

The rearrangement joins TRBV6-2 or TRBV6-3 to TRBJ2-7, with 7 bases that match TRBD1. Germline V gene data show CDR1 as MNHEY and CDR2 as SVGEGT. Trimming cost V 6 bases and J 3 bases; bases outside gene matches: 8. The CDR3 is 14 amino acids. The CDR3 nucleotides read TGTGCCAGCAGCCAGACAGGGACCCTCTACGAGCAGTACTTC. This sequence encodes CASSQTGTLYEQYF.

This rearrangement joins TRBV7-9 to TRBJ1-6; D possibly corresponds to TRBD1 (5 bases). Per germline, CDR1 SEHNR and CDR2 FQNEAQ (reference sequence). The germline V and J ends were trimmed by 6 bases and 2 bases, with 23 bases remaining between them. The CDR3 length is 19 residues. DNA of the CDR3: TGTGCCAGCAGTGGTGGTCAGGGTTCGGTGGTCCCCTATAATTCACCCCTCCACTTT. It specifies CASSGGQGSVVPYNSPLHF.

This chain links TRBV13 with TRBJ1-5; 8 bases are a match to TRBD1. Germline loops: CDR1 PRHDT, CDR2 FYEKMQ (reference sequence). The CDR3 is 15 amino acids. J gave up 4 bases and V 0 bases, and 2 bases lay outside the gene matches. CDR3 sequence: CASSLGRQGNQPQHF. In DNA form, the CDR3 reads TGTGCCAGCAGCTTAGGGAGACAGGGGAATCAGCCCCAGCATTTT.

The chain links TRBV28 to TRBJ1-4; D possibly corresponds to TRBD1 (5 bases). The CDR3 sequence is 15 residues long. V gave up 5 bases and J gave up 4 bases, with 14 bases separating them. Germline lookup yields CDR1 MDHEN and CDR2 SYDVKM. The CDR3 DNA sequence: TGTGCCAGCAGTCCCGTCGGGCAGGGTAATGAAAAACTGTTTTTT. It translates to CASSPVGQGNEKLFF. The variable domain in full, with the rest retrieved from reference TRBV28 and TRBJ1-4, is DVKVTQSSRYLVKRTGEKVFLECVQDMDHENMFWYRQDPGLGLRLIYFSYDVKMKEKGDIPEGYSVSREKKERFSLILESASTNQTSMYLCASSPVGQGNEKLFFGSGTQLSVL.

This clone has just one count. This chain joins TRBV2 and TRBJ2-5; tentatively, D is TRBD1 or TRBD2 (5 bases each). V was clipped by 8 bases and J by 3 bases, with 19 bases between them. This CDR3 has 15 residues. Germline V CDR1 and CDR2: SNHLY, FYNNEI. DNA for the CDR3: TGTGCCAGCGGGGGAGACCAACCGACAGAAGAGACCCAGTACTTC. Translation: CASGGDQPTEETQYF.

This chain connects TRBV7-9 to TRBJ2-2; the match to TRBD2 covers 8 bases. The CDR3 runs 15 residues. With V trimmed by 5 bases and J by 1 base, 3 bases remained unmatched. CDR1 and CDR2 (germline): SEHNR, FQNEAQ (reference sequence). CDR3 residues: CASSRTSGNTGELFF. The CDR3 coding sequence is TGTGCCAGCAGCCGAACTAGCGGGAACACCGGGGAGCTGTTTTTT.

The rearrangement joins TRBV10-3 to TRBJ2-1; 11 bases are shared with TRBD2. This CDR3 region has 14 residues. Unmatched junction bases numbered 10, after V lost 10 bases and J lost 8 bases. CDR1 ENHRY and CDR2 SYGVKD come from the germline V gene. The CDR3 loop is CATKGIAGGDEQFF. The CDR3 coding sequence is TGTGCCACTAAAGGGATAGCGGGAGGGGATGAGCAGTTCTTC.

The rearrangement joins TRBV27 to TRBJ2-6, with D possibly TRBD1 on 6 matching bases. The CDR3 is made up of 20 amino acids. CDR1 is MNHEY and CDR2 is SMNVEV in the germline V gene (reference sequence). V dropped 5 bases and J dropped 0 bases, with 23 bases sitting between them. The CDR3 coding sequence is TGTGCCAGCAGTCGCACTGACCGCCGGGACACCAGCTCTGGGGCCAACGTCCTGACTTTC. This gives the protein CASSRTDRRDTSSGANVLTF.

This clone was seen more than once but under ten times. The V and J genes are TRBV11-2 and TRBJ1-1, with a weak D call TRBD1 (5 bases). There are 14 residues in the CDR3. Germline CDR1 and CDR2: SGHAT and FQNNGV. V shed 5 bases and J shed 3 bases, with 13 bases lying between them. CDR3 sequence (DNA): TGTGCCAGCAGCAGAGGGGCGGAAGACACTGAAGCTTTCTTT. Its translation: CASSRGAEDTEAFF.

This rearrangement joins TRBV5-1 to TRBJ1-3; D is unresolved. Germline CDR1 and CDR2: SGHRS and YFSETQ. V shed 4 bases and J shed 0 bases, with 8 bases lying between them. The CDR3 runs to 14 residues. Here the CDR3 reads CASSTPDSGNTIYF. The CDR3 region has the DNA TGCGCCAGCAGCACACCGGACTCTGGAAACACCATATATTTT.

The sample holds one count of this clone. The chain's CDR3 is CASSTGTGQNYEQYF. The DNA for the CDR3 is TGCGCCAGCAGCACCGGGACAGGGCAGAACTACGAGCAGTACTTC. This chain joins TRBV5-1 and TRBJ2-7; 9 bases agree with TRBD1. The germline gives CDR1 SGHRS, CDR2 YFSETQ. The J segment lost 3 bases and the V segment lost 4 bases, leaving 8 bases of the junction unmatched. There are 15 residues in the CDR3. Together with reference TRBV5-1 and TRBJ2-7, the CDR3 gives the full variable domain: KAGVTQTPRYLIKTRGQQVTLSCSPISGHRSVSWYQQTPGQGLQFLFEYFSETQRNKGNFPGRFSGRQFSNSRSEMNVSTLELGDSALYLCASSTGTGQNYEQYFGPGTRLTVT.

The chain combines TRBV3-1 (or the pseudogene TRBV3-2) with TRBJ2-7, with D perhaps matching TRBD1 (5 bases). This CDR3 contains 16 residues. Trimming pared 1 base from V and 5 bases from J, leaving 18 bases between. Per germline, CDR1 LGHDT and CDR2 YNNKEL (reference sequence). CDR3 in amino acids: CASSQVSGTGPDEQYF. The CDR3 nucleotides are TGTGCCAGCAGCCAAGTAAGTGGAACAGGCCCGGACGAGCAGTACTTC.

The chain links TRBV30 to TRBJ1-3, with D perhaps matching TRBD1 (6 bases). The CDR3 extends over 15 amino acids. V was cut by 4 bases and J by 2 bases, with 15 bases left in between. The germline CDR1 and CDR2 sequences are GTSNPN and SVGIG (reference sequence). CDR3 residues: CAWTDTGIPGNTIYF. DNA for the CDR3: TGTGCCTGGACAGATACAGGGATCCCTGGAAACACCATATATTTT.